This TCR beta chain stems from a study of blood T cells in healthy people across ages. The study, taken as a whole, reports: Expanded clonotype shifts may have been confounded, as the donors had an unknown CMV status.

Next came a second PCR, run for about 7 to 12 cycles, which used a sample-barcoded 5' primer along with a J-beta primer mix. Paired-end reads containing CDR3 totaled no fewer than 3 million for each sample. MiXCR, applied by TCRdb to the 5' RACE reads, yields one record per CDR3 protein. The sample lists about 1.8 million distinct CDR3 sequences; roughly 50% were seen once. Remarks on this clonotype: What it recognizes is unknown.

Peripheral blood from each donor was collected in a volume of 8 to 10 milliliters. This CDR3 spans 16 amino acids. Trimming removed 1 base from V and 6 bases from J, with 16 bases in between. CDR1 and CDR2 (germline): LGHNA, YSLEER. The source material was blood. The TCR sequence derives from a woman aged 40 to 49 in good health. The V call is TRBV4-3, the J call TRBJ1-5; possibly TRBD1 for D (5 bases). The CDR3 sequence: CASSQGFLRGTQPQHF. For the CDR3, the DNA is TGCGCCAGCAGCCAAGGCTTCCTGCGGGGGACTCAGCCCCAGCATTTT.